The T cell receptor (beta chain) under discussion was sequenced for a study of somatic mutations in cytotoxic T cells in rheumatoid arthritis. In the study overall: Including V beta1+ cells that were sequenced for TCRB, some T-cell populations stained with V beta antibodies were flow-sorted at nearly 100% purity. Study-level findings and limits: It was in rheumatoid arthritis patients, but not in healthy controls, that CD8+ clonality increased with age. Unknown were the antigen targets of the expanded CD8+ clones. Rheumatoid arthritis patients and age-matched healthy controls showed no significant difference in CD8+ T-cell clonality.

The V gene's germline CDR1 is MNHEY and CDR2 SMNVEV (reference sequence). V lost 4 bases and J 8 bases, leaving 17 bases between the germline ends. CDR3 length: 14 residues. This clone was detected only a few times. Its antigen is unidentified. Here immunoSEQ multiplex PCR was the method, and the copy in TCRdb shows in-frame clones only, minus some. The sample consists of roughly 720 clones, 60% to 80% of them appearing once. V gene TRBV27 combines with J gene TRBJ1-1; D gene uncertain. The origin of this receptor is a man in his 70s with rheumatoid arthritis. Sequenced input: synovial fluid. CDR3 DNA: TGTGCCAGCAGTTCAAAAGCAGCAGGAATCGAAGCTTTCTTT. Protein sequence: CASSSKAAGIEAFF.